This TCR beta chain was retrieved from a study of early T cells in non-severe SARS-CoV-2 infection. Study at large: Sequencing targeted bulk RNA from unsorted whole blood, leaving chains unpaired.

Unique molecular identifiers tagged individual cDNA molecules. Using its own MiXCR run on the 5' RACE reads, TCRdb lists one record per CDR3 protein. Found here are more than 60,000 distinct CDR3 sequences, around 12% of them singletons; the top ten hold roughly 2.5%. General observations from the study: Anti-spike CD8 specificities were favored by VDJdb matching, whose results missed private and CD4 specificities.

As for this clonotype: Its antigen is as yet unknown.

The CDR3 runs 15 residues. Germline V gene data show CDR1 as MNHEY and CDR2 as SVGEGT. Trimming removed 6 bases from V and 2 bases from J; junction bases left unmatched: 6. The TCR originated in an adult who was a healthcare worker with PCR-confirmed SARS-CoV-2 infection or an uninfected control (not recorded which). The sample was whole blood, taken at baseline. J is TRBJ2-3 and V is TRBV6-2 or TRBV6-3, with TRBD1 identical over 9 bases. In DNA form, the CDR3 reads TGTGCCAGCAGGACCGGGACAGGGCACACAGATACGCAGTATTTT. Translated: CASRTGTGHTDTQYF.